The 10 T cell receptor beta chains presented below share a single source sample, sequenced in a study of T cells in Graves' hyperthyroidism and ophthalmopathy. From RNA transcripts, TCR beta CDR3 regions were amplified. The HTBI primer set served for first-round RT-PCR of the TCR CDR3. TCRdb processed the multiplex PCR reads anew with MiXCR; each CDR3 protein has one entry. The data hold roughly 530,000 distinct CDR3 sequences, with approximately 17% observed a single time. Specimen: blood. The receptors shown here come from a woman between 18 and 29 years old with Graves' ophthalmopathy.

This clonotype was observed many times. The rearrangement links TRBV30 to TRBJ1-1; D is perhaps TRBD1 (5 bases). CDR1 is GTSNPN and CDR2 is SVGIG in the germline V gene (reference sequence). Between the trimmed V and J ends, which lost 6 bases and 2 bases, there was a span of 16 bases. This CDR3 contains 14 residues. The CDR3 nucleotides read TGTGCCTGCCGGACACCTACTGCCAACACTGAAGCTTTCTTT. This gives the protein CACRTPTANTEAFF.

In this sample, this clonotype turned up many times. This chain links TRBV4-3 with TRBJ2-7; 12 nucleotides line up with TRBD2. V lost 0 bases to trimming and J lost 2 bases; unmatched junction nucleotides: 2. The germline V gene has CDR1 LGHNA and CDR2 YSLEER. CDR3 size: 16 residues. The CDR3 region has the DNA TGCGCCAGCAGCCAAGAACTAGCGGGAGGAACCTACGAGCAGTACTTC. It codes for CASSQELAGGTYEQYF.

This clonotype appeared a few times. The gene calls are TRBV19 and TRBJ1-5; D call uncertain. Germline V CDR1 and CDR2: LNHDA, SQIVND (reference sequence). This CDR3 is 12 amino acids long. V dropped 8 bases and J dropped 5 bases, with 10 bases sitting between them. The CDR3 reads CASAAGDQPQHF. The DNA of the CDR3 is TGTGCCAGTGCGGCCGGTGATCAGCCCCAGCATTTT.

In its sample, this clonotype was seen many times. The chain uses TRBV3-1 and TRBJ2-5, with 10 bases fitting TRBD2. From germline, CDR1 is LGHDT and CDR2 YNNKEL (reference sequence). This CDR3 spans 15 amino acids. The trim removed 2 bases at V and 1 base at J, leaving 1 base unmatched. The CDR3 DNA sequence: TGTGCCAGCAGCCAACTAGCGGGGGTCCAAGAGACCCAGTACTTC. It yields the protein CASSQLAGVQETQYF.

This clonotype was recorded many times. This chain links TRBV18 with TRBJ1-1; TRBD1 aligns across 8 bases. Germline CDR1 and CDR2: KGHSH and LQKENI. The CDR3 loop spans 12 amino acids. Trimming removed 3 bases from V and 10 bases from J; junction bases left unmatched: 4. CDR3 protein: CASSPPTGAAFF. The CDR3 nucleotides are TGTGCCAGCTCACCTCCGACAGGGGCAGCTTTCTTT.

This clonotype has ten or more counts. J is TRBJ2-5 and V is TRBV7-6, with 13 bases fitting TRBD2. Per the germline V gene, CDR1 is SGHVS and CDR2 is FNYEAQ. This CDR3 region has 17 residues. V shed 1 base, J shed 2 bases, and the junction held 4 bases outside the gene matches. CDR3 nucleotide sequence: TGTGCCAGCAGCTTAGGACTAGCGGGGGGACTACAAGAGACCCAGTACTTC. This sequence encodes CASSLGLAGGLQETQYF.

This clonotype was seen many times. This chain links TRBV28 with TRBJ2-5; the match to TRBD1 covers 9 bases. CDR3 length: 16 amino acids. Germline V lookup: CDR1 MDHEN, CDR2 SYDVKM. V shed 4 bases, J shed 2 bases, and the junction held 8 bases outside the gene matches. CDR3 nucleotides: TGTGCCAGCAGTTCGGGGGACAGGGACTATCAAGAGACCCAGTACTTC. Its translation is CASSSGDRDYQETQYF.

V and J are TRBV6-1 and TRBJ2-3; TRBD2 aligns across 7 bases. Germline V CDR1 and CDR2: MNHNS, SASEGT. J lost 3 bases, V lost 8 bases, and 14 bases had no gene match. The length of the CDR3 is 16 residues. This CDR3 reads CASASPGRAGTDTQYF. DNA for the CDR3: TGTGCCAGCGCGAGCCCCGGGAGAGCGGGGACAGATACGCAGTATTTT.

The chain couples TRBV6-1 to TRBJ1-1, with D tentatively TRBD1 (6 bases). Germline CDR1 and CDR2: MNHNS and SASEGT. Trimming took off 11 bases at V and 0 bases at J, with 19 bases between the two ends. CDR3 size: 15 residues. This CDR3 is CAASPGGTLNTEAFF. CDR3 bases: TGTGCCGCCTCCCCGGGAGGGACACTGAACACTGAAGCTTTCTTT.

J is TRBJ2-6 and V is TRBV18; D is unclear. Trimming shortened V by 4 bases and J by 4 bases, and 8 bases separated the two germline ends. CDR3 size: 14 residues. CDR1 is KGHSH, CDR2 LQKENI, per germline. The CDR3 DNA follows: TGTGCCAGCTCACAGGGCCCCGGGGCCAACGTCCTGACTTTC. Translation gives CASSQGPGANVLTF.